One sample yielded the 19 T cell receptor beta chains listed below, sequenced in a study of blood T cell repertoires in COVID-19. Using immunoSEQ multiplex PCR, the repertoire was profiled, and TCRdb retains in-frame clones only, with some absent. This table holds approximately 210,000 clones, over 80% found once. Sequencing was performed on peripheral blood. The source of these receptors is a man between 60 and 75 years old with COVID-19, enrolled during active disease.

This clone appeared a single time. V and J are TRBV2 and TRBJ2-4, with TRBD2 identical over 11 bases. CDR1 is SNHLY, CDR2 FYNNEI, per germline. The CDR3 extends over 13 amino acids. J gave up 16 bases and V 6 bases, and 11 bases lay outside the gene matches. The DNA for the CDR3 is TGTGCCAGCAGAGGGCTAGCGGGAGGTTCTTGTTACTTC. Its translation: CASRGLAGGSCYF. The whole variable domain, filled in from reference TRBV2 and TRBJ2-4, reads EPEVTQTPSHQVTQMGQEVILRCVPISNHLYFYWYRQILGQKVEFLVSFYNNEISEKSEIFDDQFSVERPDGSNFTLKIRSTKLEDSAMYFCASRGLAGGSCYFGAGTRLSVL.

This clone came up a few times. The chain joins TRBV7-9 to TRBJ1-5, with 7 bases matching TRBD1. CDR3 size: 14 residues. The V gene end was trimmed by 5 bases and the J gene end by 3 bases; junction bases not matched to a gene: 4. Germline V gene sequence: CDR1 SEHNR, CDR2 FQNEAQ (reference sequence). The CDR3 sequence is CASSTGQYNQPQHF. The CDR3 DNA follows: TGTGCCAGCAGCACGGGACAGTACAATCAGCCCCAGCATTTT.

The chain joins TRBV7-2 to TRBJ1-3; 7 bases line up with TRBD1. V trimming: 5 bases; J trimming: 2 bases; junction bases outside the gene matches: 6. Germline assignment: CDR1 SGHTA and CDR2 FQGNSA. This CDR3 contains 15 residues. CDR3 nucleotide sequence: TGTGCCAGCAGCCCTACAGGGGCCCCTGGAAACACCATATATTTT. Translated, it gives CASSPTGAPGNTIYF.

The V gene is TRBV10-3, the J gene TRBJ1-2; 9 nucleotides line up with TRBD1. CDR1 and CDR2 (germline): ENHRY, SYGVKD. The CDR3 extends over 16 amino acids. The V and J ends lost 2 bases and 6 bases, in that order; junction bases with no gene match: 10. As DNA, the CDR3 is TGTGCCATCAGTGAGCATCCGGGACAGGGCGGTGATGGCTACACCTTC. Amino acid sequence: CAISEHPGQGGDGYTF.

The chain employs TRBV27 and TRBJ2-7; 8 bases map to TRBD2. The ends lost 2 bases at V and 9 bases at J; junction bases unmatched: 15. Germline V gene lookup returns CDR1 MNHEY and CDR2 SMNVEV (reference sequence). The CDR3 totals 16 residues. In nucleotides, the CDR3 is TGTGCCAGCAGTTTACGGATGACTAGCGCCTTTACGATGCAGTACTTC. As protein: CASSLRMTSAFTMQYF.

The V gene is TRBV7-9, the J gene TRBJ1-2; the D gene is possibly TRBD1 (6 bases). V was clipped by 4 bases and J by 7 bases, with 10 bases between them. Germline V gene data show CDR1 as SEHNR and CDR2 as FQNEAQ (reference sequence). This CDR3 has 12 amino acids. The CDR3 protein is CASSSGTTGYTF. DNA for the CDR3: TGTGCCAGCAGCTCCGGGACAACTGGCTACACCTTC.

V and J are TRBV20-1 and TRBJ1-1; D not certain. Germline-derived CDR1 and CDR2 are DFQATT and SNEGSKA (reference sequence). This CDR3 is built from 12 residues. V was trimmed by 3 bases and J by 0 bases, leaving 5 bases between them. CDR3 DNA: TGCAGTGCTAGTTCCGTGAACACTGAAGCTTTCTTT. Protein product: CSASSVNTEAFF.

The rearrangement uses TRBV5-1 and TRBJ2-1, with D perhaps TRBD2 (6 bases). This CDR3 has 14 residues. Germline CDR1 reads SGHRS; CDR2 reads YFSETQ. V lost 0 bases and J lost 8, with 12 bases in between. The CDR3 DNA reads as TGCGCCAGCAGCTTGGCTAGCGCAAGCCATGAGCAGTTCTTC. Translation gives CASSLASASHEQFF.

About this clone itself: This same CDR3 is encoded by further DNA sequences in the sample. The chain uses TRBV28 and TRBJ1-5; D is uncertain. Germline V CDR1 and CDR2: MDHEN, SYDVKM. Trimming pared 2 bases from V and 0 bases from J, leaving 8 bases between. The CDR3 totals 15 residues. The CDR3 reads CASSLRGHSNQPQHF. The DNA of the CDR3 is TGTGCCAGCAGTTTAAGAGGGCATAGCAATCAGCCCCAGCATTTT.

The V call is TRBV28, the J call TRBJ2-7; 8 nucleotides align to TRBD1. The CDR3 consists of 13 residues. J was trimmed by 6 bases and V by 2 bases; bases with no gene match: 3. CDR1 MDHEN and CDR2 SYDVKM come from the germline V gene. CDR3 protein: CASSLTQGVEQYF. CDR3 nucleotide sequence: TGTGCCAGCAGTTTAACACAGGGGGTCGAGCAGTACTTC.

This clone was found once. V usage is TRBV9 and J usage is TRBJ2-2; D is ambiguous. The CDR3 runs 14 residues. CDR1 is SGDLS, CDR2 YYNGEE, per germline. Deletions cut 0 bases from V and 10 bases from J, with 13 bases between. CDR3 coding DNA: TGTGCCAGCAGCGTAGGCCCTCGGTCGAAGGAGCTGTTTTTT. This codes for CASSVGPRSKELFF.

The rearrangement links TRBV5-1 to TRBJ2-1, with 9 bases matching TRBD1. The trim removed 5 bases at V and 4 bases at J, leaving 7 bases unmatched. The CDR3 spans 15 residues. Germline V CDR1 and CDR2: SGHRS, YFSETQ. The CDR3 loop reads CASSWGQGKYNEQFF. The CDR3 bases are TGCGCCAGCAGTTGGGGACAGGGAAAATACAATGAGCAGTTCTTC.

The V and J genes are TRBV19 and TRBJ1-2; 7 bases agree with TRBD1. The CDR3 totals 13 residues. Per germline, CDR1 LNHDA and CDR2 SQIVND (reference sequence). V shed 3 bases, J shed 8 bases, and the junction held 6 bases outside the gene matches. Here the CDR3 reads CASSIRRGDGYTF. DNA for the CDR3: TGTGCCAGTAGTATTCGCAGGGGGGACGGCTACACCTTC.

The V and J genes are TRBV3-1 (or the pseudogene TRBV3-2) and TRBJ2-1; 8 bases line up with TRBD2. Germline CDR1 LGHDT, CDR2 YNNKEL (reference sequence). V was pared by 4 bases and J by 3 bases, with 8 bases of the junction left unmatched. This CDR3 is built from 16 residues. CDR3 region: CASSPGGAPRYNEQFF. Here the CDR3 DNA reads TGTGCCAGCAGCCCCGGGGGGGCCCCCCGCTACAATGAGCAGTTCTTC.

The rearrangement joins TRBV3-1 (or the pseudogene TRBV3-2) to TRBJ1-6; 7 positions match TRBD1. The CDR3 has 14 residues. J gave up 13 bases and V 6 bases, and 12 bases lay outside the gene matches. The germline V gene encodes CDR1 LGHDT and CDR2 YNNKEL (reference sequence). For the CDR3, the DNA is TGTGCCAGCAGTTCCGGGACAGACGGTTTCCCCCTCCACTTT. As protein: CASSSGTDGFPLHF.

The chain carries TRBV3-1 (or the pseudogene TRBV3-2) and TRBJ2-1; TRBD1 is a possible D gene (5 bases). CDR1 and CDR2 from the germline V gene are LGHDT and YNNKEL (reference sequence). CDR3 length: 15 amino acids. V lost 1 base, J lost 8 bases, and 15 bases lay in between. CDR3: CASSQASRGRDEQFF. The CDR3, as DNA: TGTGCCAGCAGCCAAGCCTCCCGTGGCAGGGATGAGCAGTTCTTC.

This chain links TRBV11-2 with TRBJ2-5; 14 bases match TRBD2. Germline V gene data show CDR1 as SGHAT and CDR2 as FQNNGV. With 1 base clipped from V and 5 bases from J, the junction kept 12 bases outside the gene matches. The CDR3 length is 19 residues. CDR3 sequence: CASSLVGLAGGGQWETQYF. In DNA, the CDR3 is TGTGCCAGCAGCTTAGTCGGACTAGCGGGAGGTGGGCAATGGGAGACCCAGTACTTC.

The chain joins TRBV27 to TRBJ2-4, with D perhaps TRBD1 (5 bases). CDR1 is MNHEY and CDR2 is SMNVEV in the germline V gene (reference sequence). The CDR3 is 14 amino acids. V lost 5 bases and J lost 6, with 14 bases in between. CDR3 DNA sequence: TGTGCCAGCAGTAAGCAGGGAATGGGAAACATTCAGTACTTC. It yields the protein CASSKQGMGNIQYF.

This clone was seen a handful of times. The CDR3 bases are TGTGCCAGCAAGGGACAGTACAATGAGCAGTTCTTC. Residues: CASKGQYNEQFF. This chain joins TRBV6-5 and TRBJ2-1; 7 bases align to TRBD1. V lost 7 bases and J lost 4; bases outside the gene matches: 1. Looked up from germline, CDR1 is MNHEY and CDR2 is SVGAGI. This CDR3 spans 12 amino acids.